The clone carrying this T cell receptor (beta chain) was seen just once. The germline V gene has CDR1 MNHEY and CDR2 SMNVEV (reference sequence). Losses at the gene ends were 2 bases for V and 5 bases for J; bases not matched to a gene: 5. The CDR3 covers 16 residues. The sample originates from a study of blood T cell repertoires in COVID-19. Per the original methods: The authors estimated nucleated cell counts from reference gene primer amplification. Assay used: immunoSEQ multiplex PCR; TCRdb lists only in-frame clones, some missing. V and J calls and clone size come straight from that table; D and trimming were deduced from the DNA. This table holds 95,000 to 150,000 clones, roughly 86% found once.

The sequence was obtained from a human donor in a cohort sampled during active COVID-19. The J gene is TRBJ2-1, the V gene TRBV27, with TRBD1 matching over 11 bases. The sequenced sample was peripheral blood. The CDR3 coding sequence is TGTGCCAGCAGTTTACTAGGGACAGGGGGGGACAATGAGCAGTTCTTC. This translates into CASSLLGTGGDNEQFF.